These 2 T cell receptor beta chains originate from one sample sequenced in a study of blood T cell repertoires in COVID-19. Sequenced by immunoSEQ multiplex PCR; TCRdb stores in-frame clones only, minus some. The sample lists 200,000 or so clones, about 80% occurring once. Sequenced input: PBMCs or T cells enriched from blood (not recorded which). These receptors all come from a man aged 35 to 55 who had recovered from COVID-19.

This chain joins TRBV6-5 and TRBJ2-5; D unresolved. This CDR3 has 11 residues. Trimming shortened V by 8 bases and J by 8 bases, and 12 bases separated the two germline ends. Germline V gene lookup returns CDR1 MNHEY and CDR2 SVGAGI. DNA for the CDR3: TGTGCCAGCCGAGTAAAGTATACCCAGTACTTC. Its protein product is CASRVKYTQYF.

This sequence joins TRBV24-1 and TRBJ2-5; 8 nucleotides agree with TRBD2. The J segment lost 5 bases and the V segment lost 2 bases, leaving 9 bases of the junction unmatched. Looked up from germline, CDR1 is KGHDR and CDR2 is SFDVKD. This CDR3 has 16 amino acids. The CDR3 DNA is TGTGCCACCAGTGATTGGGCCGGGGGGGCAGTCGAGACCCAGTACTTC. Residues: CATSDWAGGAVETQYF.